Reported below is one T cell receptor beta chain. Its antigen is unidentified. The TCRbeta library was prepared with unique molecular identifiers. Using its own MiXCR run on the PCR reads, TCRdb lists one record per CDR3 protein. The repertoire holds around 490,000 distinct CDR3 sequences, with 11% as singletons. This sample stems from a study of T-cell reconstitution after alpha-beta-depleted transplantation in children. Unmatched junction bases numbered 12, after V lost 2 bases and J lost 4 bases. Per germline, CDR1 LGHNA and CDR2 YSLEER. The CDR3 length is 17 residues. Study findings and constraints: At the one-year point after transplant, T-cell counts and TCRbeta diversity were found to come mostly from T cells that had been newly produced. Several hundred expanded graft clones reportedly were the source of alpha-beta T cells about two months after transplant.

The clonotype was recovered from a female patient aged 2-15 years who had a stem cell transplant for aplastic anemia, so the T cells may come from the graft donor. This material consisted of PBMCs, mostly from graft donor cells, taken 180 days after TCRalphabeta/CD19-depleted stem cell transplant. The chain joins TRBV4-3 to TRBJ2-3; 7 nucleotides align to TRBD2. The CDR3 DNA reads as TGCGCCAGCAGCCAATTCCTAGCGGCGGACGTAGCAGATACGCAGTATTTT. Protein sequence: CASSQFLAADVADTQYF.